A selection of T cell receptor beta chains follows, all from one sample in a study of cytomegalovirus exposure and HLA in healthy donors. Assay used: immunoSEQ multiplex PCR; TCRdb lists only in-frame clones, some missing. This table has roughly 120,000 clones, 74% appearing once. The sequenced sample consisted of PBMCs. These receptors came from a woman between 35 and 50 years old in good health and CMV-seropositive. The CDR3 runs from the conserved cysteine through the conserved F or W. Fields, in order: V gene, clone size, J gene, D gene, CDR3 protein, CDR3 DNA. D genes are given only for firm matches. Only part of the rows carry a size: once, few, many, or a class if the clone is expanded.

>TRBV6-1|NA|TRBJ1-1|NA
CASSEVLQRTFF
TGTGCCAGCAGTGAAGTCCTCCAGCGGACTTTCTTT
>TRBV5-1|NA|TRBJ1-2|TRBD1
CASSPGQPEQNYGYTF
TGCGCCAGCAGCCCGGGACAGCCAGAACAGAACTATGGCTACACCTTC
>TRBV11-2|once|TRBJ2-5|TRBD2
CASSLTSGGLETQYF
TGTGCCAGCAGCCTCACTAGCGGGGGGTTGGAGACCCAGTACTTC
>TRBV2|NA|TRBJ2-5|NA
CASSGGGRELRETQYF
TGTGCCAGCAGTGGTGGAGGTCGGGAGTTGAGGGAGACCCAGTACTTC
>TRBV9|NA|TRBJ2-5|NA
CASSVGTVQETQYF
TGTGCCAGCAGCGTAGGCACAGTACAAGAGACCCAGTACTTC
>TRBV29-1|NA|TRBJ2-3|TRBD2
CSVEGTSGSTDTQYF
TGCAGCGTTGAGGGGACTAGCGGGAGCACAGATACGCAGTATTTT
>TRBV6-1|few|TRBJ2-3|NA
CASSEYTSAAADTQYF
TGTGCCAGCAGTGAATACACCTCCGCCGCCGCCGATACGCAGTATTTT
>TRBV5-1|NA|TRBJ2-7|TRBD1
CASSLGQDIYEQYF
TGCGCCAGCAGCCTGGGACAGGACATCTACGAGCAGTACTTC
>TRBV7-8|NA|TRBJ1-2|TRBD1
CASSSGGTYGYTF
TGTGCCAGCAGCTCAGGGGGAACCTATGGCTACACCTTC
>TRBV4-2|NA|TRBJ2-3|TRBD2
CASSQVTSGRGDTQYF
TGTGCCAGCAGCCAAGTGACTAGCGGGAGGGGAGATACGCAGTATTTT
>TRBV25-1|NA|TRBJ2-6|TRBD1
CASSFRGSISGANVLTF
TGTGCCAGCAGTTTCAGGGGGTCGATATCTGGGGCCAACGTCCTGACTTTC
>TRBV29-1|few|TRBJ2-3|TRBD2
CSSSGRGGTDTQYF
TGCAGCTCCTCAGGGAGGGGAGGCACAGATACGCAGTATTTT
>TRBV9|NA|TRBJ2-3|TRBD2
CASSSSGSSTDTQYF
TGTGCCAGCAGTTCTAGCGGGAGTAGCACAGATACGCAGTATTTT
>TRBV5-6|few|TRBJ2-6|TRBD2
CASSLAGGLSGANVLTF
TGTGCCAGCAGCTTGGCCGGGGGACTATCTGGGGCCAACGTCCTGACTTTC
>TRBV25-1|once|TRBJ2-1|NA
CASSEWGDYEQFF
TGTGCCAGCAGTGAATGGGGGGACTATGAGCAGTTCTTC
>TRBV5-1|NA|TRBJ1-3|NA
CASSLAAGSGNTIYF
TGCGCCAGCAGCTTGGCCGCCGGCTCTGGAAACACCATATATTTT
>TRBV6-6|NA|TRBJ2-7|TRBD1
CASSRSRDRDTYEQYF
TGTGCCAGCAGCCGCTCCCGGGACAGGGATACCTACGAGCAGTACTTC
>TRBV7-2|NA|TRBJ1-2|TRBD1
CASSLTGDGYTF
TGTGCCAGCAGCTTGACAGGGGACGGCTACACCTTC
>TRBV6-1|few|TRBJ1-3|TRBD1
CASRDRGVSGNTIYF
TGTGCCAGCAGGGACAGGGGAGTCTCTGGAAACACCATATATTTT
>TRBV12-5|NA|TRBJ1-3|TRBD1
CAGGLGTGQDTIYF
TGTGCTGGTGGTTTGGGGACAGGGCAGGACACCATATATTTT
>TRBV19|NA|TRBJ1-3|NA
CASRNAVSGNTIYF
TGTGCCAGTAGAAATGCGGTCTCTGGAAACACCATATATTTT
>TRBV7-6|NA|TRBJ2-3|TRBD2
CASTSGGDTQYF
TGTGCCAGCACCTCGGGGGGAGATACTCAGTATTTT
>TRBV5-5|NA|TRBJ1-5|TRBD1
CASSSRQGTGTQHF
TGTGCCAGCAGCTCCCGACAGGGGACTGGGACCCAGCATTTT
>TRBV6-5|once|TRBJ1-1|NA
CASSYGQISNTEAFF
TGTGCCAGCAGTTACGGGCAGATTTCGAACACTGAAGCTTTCTTT
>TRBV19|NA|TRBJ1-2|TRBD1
CASTRGTGGGYTF
TGTGCCAGTACCCGAGGGACAGGGGGAGGCTACACCTTC
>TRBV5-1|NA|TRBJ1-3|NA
CASSFEGNTIYF
TGCGCCAGCAGCTTCGAGGGAAACACCATATATTTT
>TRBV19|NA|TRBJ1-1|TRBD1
CASSLGQGGTEAFF
TGTGCCAGTAGCCTTGGACAGGGGGGCACTGAAGCTTTCTTT
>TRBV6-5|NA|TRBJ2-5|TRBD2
CASSYSASGSQETQYF
TGTGCCAGCAGTTACTCGGCTAGCGGGTCCCAAGAGACCCAGTACTTC
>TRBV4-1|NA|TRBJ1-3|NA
CASSQDRYRVANTIYF
TGCGCCAGCAGCCAAGATCGGTACAGGGTCGCAAACACCATATATTTT
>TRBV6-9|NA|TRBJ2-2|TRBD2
CASHIQGVLAGGLGTGELFF
TGTGCCAGCCATATCCAGGGCGTTCTAGCGGGGGGGCTGGGCACCGGGGAGCTGTTTTTT
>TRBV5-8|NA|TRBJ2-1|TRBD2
CASRSSGRMANEQFF
TGTGCCAGCAGATCCAGCGGGAGAATGGCCAATGAGCAGTTCTTC
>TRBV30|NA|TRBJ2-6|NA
CAWSGTRISGANVLTF
TGTGCCTGGAGTGGGACAAGAATATCTGGGGCCAACGTCCTGACTTTC
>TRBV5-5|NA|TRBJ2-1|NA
CASSLVVYAYNEQFF
TGTGCCAGCAGCTTAGTCGTCTATGCCTACAATGAGCAGTTCTTC
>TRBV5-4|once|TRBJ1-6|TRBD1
CASSHGQGHSPLHF
TGTGCCAGCAGTCACGGACAGGGTCACTCACCCCTCCACTTT
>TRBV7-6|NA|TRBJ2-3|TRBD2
CASSLSGGGSRSDTQYF
TGTGCCAGCAGCCTCTCCGGCGGGGGGAGTAGATCAGATACGCAGTATTTT
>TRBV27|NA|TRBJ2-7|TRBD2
CASSIHGTSGRHYEQYF
TGTGCCAGCAGCATCCACGGGACTAGCGGGAGGCACTACGAGCAGTACTTC
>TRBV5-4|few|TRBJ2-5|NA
CATKGQQGGRETQYF
TGTGCCACCAAGGGTCAACAGGGAGGGCGGGAGACCCAGTACTTC
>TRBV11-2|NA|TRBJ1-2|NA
CASSLELSEAFNYGYTF
TGTGCCAGCAGCTTAGAGCTATCCGAGGCCTTTAACTATGGCTACACCTTC
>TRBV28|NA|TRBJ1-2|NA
CASSSPGSTGGYTF
TGTGCCAGCAGTTCCCCCGGGTCTACGGGAGGCTACACCTTC
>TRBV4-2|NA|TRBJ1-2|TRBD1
CASSQEVGTGYGYTF
TGTGCCAGCAGCCAAGAAGTGGGGACAGGCTATGGCTACACCTTC
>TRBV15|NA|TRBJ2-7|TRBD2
CATSRSAGGYEQYF
TGTGCCACCAGCAGATCCGCGGGGGGGTACGAGCAGTACTTC
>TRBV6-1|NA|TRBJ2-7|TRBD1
CASSPRDRPAREQYF
TGTGCCAGCAGTCCGCGGGACAGGCCCGCTCGGGAGCAGTACTTC
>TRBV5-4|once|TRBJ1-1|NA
CASSLSLNTEAFF
TGTGCCAGCAGCCTGAGTCTGAACACTGAAGCTTTCTTT
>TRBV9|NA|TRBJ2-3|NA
CASSRLGQGVRDTQYF
TGTGCCAGCAGCCGCCTGGGGCAAGGGGTGAGGGATACGCAGTATTTT
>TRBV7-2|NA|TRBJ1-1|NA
CASSSVTSEAFF
TGTGCCAGCAGCTCTGTGACTTCTGAAGCTTTCTTT
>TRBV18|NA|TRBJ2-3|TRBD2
CASSLSGLAGDRTDTQYF
TGTGCCAGCTCACTCTCGGGACTAGCGGGGGATAGGACAGATACGCAGTATTTT
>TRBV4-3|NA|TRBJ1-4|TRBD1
CASSSHTGDNEKLFF
TGCGCCAGCAGCTCTCATACAGGGGATAATGAAAAACTGTTTTTT
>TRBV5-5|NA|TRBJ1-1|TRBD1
CASSLAPIASGQGETEAFF
TGTGCCAGCAGCTTGGCCCCCATTGCCTCCGGACAGGGGGAAACTGAAGCTTTCTTT
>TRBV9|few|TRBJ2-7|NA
CASSAEQGRNEQYF
TGTGCCAGCAGCGCCGAACAGGGCAGGAACGAGCAGTACTTC